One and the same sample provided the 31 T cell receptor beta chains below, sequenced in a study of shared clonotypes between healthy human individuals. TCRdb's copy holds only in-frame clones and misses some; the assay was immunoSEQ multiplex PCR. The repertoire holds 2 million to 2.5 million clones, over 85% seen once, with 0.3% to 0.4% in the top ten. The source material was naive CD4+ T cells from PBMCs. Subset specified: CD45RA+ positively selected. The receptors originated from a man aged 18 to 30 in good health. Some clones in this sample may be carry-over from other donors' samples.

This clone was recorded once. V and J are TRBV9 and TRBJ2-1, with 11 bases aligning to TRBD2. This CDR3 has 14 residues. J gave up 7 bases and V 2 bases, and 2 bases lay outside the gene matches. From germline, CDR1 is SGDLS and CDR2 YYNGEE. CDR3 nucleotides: TGTGCCAGCAGCGTTAGACTAGCGGGAAATGAGCAGTTCTTC. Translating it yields CASSVRLAGNEQFF.

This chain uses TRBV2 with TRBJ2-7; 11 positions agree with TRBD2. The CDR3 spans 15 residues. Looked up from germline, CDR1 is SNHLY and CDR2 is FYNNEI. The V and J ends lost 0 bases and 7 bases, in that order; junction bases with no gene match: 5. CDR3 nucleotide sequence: TGTGCCAGCAGTGAAGCTCTAGCGGGAGGAGTTGAGCAGTACTTC. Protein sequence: CASSEALAGGVEQYF.

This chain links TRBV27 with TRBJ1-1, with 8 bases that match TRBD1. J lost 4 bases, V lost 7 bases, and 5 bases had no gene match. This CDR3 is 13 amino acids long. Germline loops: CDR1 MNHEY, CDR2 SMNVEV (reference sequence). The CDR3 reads CASKTGVGTEAFF. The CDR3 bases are TGTGCCAGCAAGACAGGGGTGGGCACTGAAGCTTTCTTT.

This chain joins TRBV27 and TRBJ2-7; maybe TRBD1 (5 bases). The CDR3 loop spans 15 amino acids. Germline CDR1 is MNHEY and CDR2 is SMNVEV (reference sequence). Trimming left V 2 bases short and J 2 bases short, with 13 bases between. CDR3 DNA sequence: TGTGCCAGCAGTTTACTCCCGGACACCACCTACGAGCAGTACTTC. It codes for CASSLLPDTTYEQYF.

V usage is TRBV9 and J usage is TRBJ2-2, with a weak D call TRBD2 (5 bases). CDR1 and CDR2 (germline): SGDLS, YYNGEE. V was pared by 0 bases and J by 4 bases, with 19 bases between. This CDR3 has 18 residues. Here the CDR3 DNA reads TGTGCCAGCAGCGTAGATGGCAGCGGCGGCCTGGGCACCGGGGAGCTGTTTTTT. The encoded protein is CASSVDGSGGLGTGELFF.

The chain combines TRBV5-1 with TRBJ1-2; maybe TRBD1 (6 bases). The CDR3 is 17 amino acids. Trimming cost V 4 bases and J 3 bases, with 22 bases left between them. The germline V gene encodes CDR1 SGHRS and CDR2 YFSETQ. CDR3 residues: CASSPTLPPGDHYGYTF. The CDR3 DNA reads TGCGCCAGCAGCCCTACTCTCCCCCCAGGGGACCACTATGGCTACACCTTC.

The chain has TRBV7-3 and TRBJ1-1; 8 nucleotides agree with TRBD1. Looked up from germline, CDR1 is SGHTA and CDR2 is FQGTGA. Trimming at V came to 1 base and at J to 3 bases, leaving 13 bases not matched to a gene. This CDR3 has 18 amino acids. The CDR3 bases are TGTGCCAGCAGCTTAAACGGGGCAGGGGGCCCCTTGGACACTGAAGCTTTCTTT. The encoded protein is CASSLNGAGGPLDTEAFF.

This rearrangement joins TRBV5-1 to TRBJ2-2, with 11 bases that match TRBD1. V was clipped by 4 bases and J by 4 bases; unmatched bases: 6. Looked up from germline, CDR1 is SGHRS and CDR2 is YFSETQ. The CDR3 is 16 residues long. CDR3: CASSPGQGVITGELFF. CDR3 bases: TGCGCCAGCAGCCCGGGACAGGGGGTTATCACCGGGGAGCTGTTTTTT. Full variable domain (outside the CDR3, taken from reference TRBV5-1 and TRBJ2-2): KAGVTQTPRYLIKTRGQQVTLSCSPISGHRSVSWYQQTPGQGLQFLFEYFSETQRNKGNFPGRFSGRQFSNSRSEMNVSTLELGDSALYLCASSPGQGVITGELFFGEGSRLTVL.

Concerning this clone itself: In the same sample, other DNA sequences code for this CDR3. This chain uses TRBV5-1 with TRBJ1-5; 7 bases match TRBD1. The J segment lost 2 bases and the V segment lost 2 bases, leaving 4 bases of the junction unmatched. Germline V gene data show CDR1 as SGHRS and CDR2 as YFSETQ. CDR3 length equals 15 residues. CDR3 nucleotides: TGCGCCAGCAGCTTAGGGGGCTCGGGCAATCAGCCCCAGCATTTT. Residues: CASSLGGSGNQPQHF.

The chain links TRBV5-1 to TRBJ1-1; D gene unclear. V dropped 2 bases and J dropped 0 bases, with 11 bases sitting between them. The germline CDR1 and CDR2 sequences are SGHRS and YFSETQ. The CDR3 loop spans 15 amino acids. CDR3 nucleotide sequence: TGCGCCAGCAGCTTAGCCGAGACGATGAACACTGAAGCTTTCTTT. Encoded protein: CASSLAETMNTEAFF. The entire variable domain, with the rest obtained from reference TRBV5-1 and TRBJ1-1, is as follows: KAGVTQTPRYLIKTRGQQVTLSCSPISGHRSVSWYQQTPGQGLQFLFEYFSETQRNKGNFPGRFSGRQFSNSRSEMNVSTLELGDSALYLCASSLAETMNTEAFFGQGTRLTVV.

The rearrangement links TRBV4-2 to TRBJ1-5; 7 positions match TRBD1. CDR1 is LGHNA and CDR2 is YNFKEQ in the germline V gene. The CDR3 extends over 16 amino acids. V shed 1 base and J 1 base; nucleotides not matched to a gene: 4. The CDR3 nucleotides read TGTGCCAGCAGCCAAGGACAGGGAATGAGCAATCAGCCCCAGCATTTT. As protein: CASSQGQGMSNQPQHF.

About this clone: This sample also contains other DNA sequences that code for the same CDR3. CDR3 region: CASSLEGGGPEAFF. DNA for the CDR3: TGCGCCAGCAGCTTGGAGGGCGGGGGGCCTGAAGCTTTCTTT. The V gene is TRBV5-1, the J gene TRBJ1-1, with D maybe TRBD1 (6 bases). Between the trimmed V and J ends, which lost 0 bases and 6 bases, there was a span of 12 bases. In germline, CDR1 is SGHRS, CDR2 YFSETQ. The CDR3 loop spans 14 amino acids.

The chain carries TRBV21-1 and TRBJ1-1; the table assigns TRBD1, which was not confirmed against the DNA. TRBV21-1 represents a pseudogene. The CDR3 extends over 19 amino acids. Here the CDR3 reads CASSKVGGSDSMGNTEAFF. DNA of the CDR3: TGTGCCAGCAGCAAAGTAGGGGGTTCAGATTCAATGGGAAACACTGAAGCTTTCTTT.

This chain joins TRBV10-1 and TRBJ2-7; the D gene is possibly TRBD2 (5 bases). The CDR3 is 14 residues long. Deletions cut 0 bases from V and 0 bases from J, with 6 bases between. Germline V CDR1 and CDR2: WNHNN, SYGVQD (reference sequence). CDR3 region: CASSESRDSYEQYF. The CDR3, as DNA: TGCGCCAGCAGTGAGTCGAGGGACTCCTACGAGCAGTACTTC.

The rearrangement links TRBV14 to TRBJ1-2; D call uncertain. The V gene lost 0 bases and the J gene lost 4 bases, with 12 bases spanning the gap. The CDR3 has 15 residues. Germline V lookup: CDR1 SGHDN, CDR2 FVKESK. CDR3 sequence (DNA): TGTGCCAGCAGCCAAGAAGGCCCCGGGCGCTATGGCTACACCTTC. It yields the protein CASSQEGPGRYGYTF. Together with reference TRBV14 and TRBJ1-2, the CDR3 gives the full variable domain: EAGVTQFPSHSVIEKGQTVTLRCDPISGHDNLYWYRRVMGKEIKFLLHFVKESKQDESGMPNNRFLAERTGGTYSTLKVQPAELEDSGVYFCASSQEGPGRYGYTFGSGTRLTVV.

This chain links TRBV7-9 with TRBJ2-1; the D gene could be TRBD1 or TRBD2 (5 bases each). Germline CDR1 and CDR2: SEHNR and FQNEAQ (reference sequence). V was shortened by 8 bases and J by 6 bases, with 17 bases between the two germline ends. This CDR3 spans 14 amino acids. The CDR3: CASGYGDPVNEQFF. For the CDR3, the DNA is TGTGCCAGCGGCTACGGGGACCCTGTCAATGAGCAGTTCTTC.

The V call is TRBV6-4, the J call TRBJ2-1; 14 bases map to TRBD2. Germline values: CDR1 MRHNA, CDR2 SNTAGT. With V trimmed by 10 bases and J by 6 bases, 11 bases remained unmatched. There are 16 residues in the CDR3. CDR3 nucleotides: TGTGCCACCTCCGGGACTAGCGGGAGATTTCGCAATGAGCAGTTCTTC. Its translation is CATSGTSGRFRNEQFF.

CDR3 DNA: TGTGCCAGCAGCTCGGTCGGGGGAGAGACCCAGTACTTC. Translated: CASSSVGGETQYF. This chain uses TRBV7-7 with TRBJ2-5, with D tentatively TRBD2 (6 bases). Per germline, CDR1 SSHAT and CDR2 FNYEAQ (reference sequence). V lost 4 bases and J 4 bases, leaving 10 bases between the germline ends. CDR3 length equals 13 residues.

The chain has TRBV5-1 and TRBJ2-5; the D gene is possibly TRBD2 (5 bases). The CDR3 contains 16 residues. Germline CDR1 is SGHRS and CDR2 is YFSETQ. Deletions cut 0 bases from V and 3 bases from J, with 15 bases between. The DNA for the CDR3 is TGCGCCAGCAGCTTGGGGGTCGGGATGCGTGAAGAGACCCAGTACTTC. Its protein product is CASSLGVGMREETQYF.

CDR3 residues: CASSPISASGEQYF. The CDR3, as DNA: TGTGCCAGCAGCCCCATTTCTGCATCTGGCGAGCAGTACTTC. The gene calls are TRBV9 and TRBJ2-7; D unclear. The CDR3 has 14 amino acids. CDR1 is SGDLS and CDR2 is YYNGEE in the germline V gene. Trimming pared 4 bases from V and 6 bases from J, leaving 17 bases between.

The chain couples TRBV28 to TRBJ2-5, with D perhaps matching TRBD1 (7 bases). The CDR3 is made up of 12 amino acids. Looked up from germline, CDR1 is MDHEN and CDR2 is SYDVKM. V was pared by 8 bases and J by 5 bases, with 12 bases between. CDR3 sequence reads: CASGGGPETQYF. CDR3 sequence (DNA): TGTGCCAGCGGAGGGGGCCCGGAGACCCAGTACTTC.

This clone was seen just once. Written as DNA, the CDR3 is TGTGCCAGTTCCTTTGGGGGACGGGGCAATCAGCCCCAGCATTTT. Amino acid sequence: CASSFGGRGNQPQHF. The rearrangement uses TRBV6-1 and TRBJ1-5; TRBD1 might be the D (5 bases). Germline values: CDR1 MNHNS, CDR2 SASEGT. V dropped 9 bases and J dropped 2 bases, with 17 bases sitting between them. The CDR3 length is 15 residues.

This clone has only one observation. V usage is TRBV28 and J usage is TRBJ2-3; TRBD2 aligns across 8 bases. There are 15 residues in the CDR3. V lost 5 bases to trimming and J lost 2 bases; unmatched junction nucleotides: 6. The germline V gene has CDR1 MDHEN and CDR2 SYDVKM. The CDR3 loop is CASSPAGGLTDTQYF. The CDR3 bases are TGTGCCAGCAGTCCGGCGGGAGGCCTCACAGATACGCAGTATTTT.

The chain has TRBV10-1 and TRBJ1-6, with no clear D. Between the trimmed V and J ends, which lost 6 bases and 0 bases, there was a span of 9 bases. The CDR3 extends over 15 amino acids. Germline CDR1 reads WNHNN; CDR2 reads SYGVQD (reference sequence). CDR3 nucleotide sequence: TGCGCCAGCAGCCCTGGGAGCTCCTATAATTCACCCCTCCACTTT. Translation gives CASSPGSSYNSPLHF.

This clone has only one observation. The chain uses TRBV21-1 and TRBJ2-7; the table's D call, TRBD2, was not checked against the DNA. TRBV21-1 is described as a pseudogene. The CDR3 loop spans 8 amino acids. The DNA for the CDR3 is TGTGCCAGCGCGGGTGGCAGGTTC. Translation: CASAGGRF.

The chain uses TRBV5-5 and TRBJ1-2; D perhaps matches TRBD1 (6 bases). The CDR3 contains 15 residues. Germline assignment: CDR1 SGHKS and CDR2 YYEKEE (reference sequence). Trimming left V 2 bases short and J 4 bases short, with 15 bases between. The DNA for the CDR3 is TGTGCCAGCAGCTTAGGGCCAGGGGAGGGCTATGGCTACACCTTC. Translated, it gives CASSLGPGEGYGYTF.

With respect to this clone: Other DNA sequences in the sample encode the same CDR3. CDR3 bases: TGTGCCAGCAGTGACTGGTTGAACACCGGGGAGCTGTTTTTT. This translates into CASSDWLNTGELFF. The chain recombines TRBV6-4 with TRBJ2-2; D is uncertain. The V gene's germline CDR1 is MRHNA and CDR2 SNTAGT. Trimming took off 1 base at V and 1 base at J, with 4 bases between the two ends. This CDR3 is 14 amino acids long.

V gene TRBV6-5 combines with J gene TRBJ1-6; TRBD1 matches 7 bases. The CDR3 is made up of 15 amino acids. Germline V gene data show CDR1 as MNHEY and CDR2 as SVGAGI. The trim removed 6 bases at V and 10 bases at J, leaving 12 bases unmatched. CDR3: CASSPGDRAPSPLHF. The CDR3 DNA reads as TGTGCCAGCAGCCCCGGGGACAGAGCCCCGTCACCCCTCCACTTT.

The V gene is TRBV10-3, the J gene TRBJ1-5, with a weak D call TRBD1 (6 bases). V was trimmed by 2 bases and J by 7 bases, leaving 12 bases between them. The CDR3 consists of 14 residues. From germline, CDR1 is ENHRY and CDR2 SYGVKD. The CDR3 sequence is CAISEGRGWQPQHF. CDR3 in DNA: TGTGCCATCAGTGAGGGCAGGGGCTGGCAGCCCCAGCATTTT.

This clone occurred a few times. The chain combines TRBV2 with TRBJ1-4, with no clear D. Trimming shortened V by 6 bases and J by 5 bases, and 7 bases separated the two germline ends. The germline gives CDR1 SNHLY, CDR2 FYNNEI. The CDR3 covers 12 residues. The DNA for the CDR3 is TGTGCCAGCAGAGAACCCAATGAAAAACTGTTTTTT. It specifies CASREPNEKLFF.

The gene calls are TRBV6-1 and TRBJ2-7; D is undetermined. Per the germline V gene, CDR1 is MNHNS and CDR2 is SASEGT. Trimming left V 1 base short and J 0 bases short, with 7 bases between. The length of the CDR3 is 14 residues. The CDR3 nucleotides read TGTGCCAGCAGTGAAGGGGCCGACTCCTACGAGCAGTACTTC. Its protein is CASSEGADSYEQYF.